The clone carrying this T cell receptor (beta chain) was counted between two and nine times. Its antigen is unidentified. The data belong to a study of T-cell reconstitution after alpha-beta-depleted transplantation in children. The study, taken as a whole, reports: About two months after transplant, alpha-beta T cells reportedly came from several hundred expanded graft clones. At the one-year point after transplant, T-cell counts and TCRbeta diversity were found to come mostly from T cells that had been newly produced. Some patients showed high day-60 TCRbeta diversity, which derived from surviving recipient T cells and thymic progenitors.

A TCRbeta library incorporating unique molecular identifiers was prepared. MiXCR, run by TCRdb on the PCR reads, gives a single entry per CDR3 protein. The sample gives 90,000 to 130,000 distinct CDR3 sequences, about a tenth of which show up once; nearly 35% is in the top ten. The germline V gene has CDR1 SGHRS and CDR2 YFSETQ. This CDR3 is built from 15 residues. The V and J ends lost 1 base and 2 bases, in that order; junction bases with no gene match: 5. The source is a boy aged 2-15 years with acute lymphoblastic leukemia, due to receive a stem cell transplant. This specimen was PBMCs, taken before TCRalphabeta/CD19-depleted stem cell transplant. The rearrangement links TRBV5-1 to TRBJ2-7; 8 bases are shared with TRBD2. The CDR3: CASSLTGGKAYEQYF. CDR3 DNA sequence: TGCGCCAGCAGCTTGACGGGGGGGAAGGCCTACGAGCAGTACTTC.